These 23 T cell receptor beta chains were all obtained from the same sample, sequenced in a study of early T cells in non-severe SARS-CoV-2 infection. MiXCR, applied by TCRdb to the 5' RACE reads, yields one record per CDR3 protein. The table shows approximately 27,000 distinct CDR3 sequences, with roughly 4.8% occurring only once. Sequences were obtained from whole blood. Receptor source: an adult who was a healthcare worker with PCR-confirmed SARS-CoV-2 infection or an uninfected control (not recorded which).

This clonotype was recorded many times. The V call is TRBV11-2, the J call TRBJ2-4, with 10 bases lining up with TRBD2. The V gene end was trimmed by 4 bases and the J gene end by 7 bases; junction bases not matched to a gene: 4. Germline V gives CDR1 SGHAT, CDR2 FQNNGV. The CDR3 is 14 amino acids. The CDR3 spells CASSSLAGVNIQYF. The CDR3 nucleotides are TGTGCCAGCAGCTCCCTAGCGGGAGTTAACATTCAGTACTTC.

This chain links TRBV7-2 with TRBJ2-3; weak D call: TRBD1 (6 bases). The V gene's germline CDR1 is SGHTA and CDR2 FQGNSA. V was pared by 7 bases and J by 0 bases, with 14 bases between. This CDR3 is 15 amino acids long. In DNA, the CDR3 is TGTGCCAGCAACCCCAGGGGTCTTAGCACAGATACGCAGTATTTT. Encoded protein: CASNPRGLSTDTQYF.

The sample holds many counts of this clonotype. CDR3 in amino acids: CASSVNRLSYEQYF. The CDR3 DNA reads TGTGCCAGCAGTGTTAACAGACTCTCCTACGAGCAGTACTTC. V and J are TRBV2 and TRBJ2-7; no reliable D call. The CDR3 contains 14 residues. Trimming cost V 4 bases and J 0 bases, with 10 bases left between them. In germline, CDR1 is SNHLY, CDR2 FYNNEI.

This clonotype showed up many times. The chain employs TRBV5-6 and TRBJ2-2; D call uncertain. Trimming shortened V by 4 bases and J by 2 bases, and 6 bases separated the two germline ends. Per the germline V gene, CDR1 is SGHDT and CDR2 is YYEEEE. CDR3 length: 13 amino acids. The chain's CDR3 is CASSPENTGELFF. For the CDR3, the DNA is TGTGCCAGCAGCCCAGAAAACACCGGGGAGCTGTTTTTT. The full variable domain, its missing parts supplied by reference TRBV5-6 and TRBJ2-2, is DAGVTQSPTHLIKTRGQQVTLRCSPKSGHDTVSWYQQALGQGPQFIFQYYEEEERQRGNFPDRFSGHQFPNYSSELNVNALLLGDSALYLCASSPENTGELFFGEGSRLTVL.

This clonotype was picked up many times. This chain connects TRBV11-2 to TRBJ2-7, with D maybe TRBD1 (5 bases). V lost 5 bases and J 0 bases, leaving 11 bases between the germline ends. The CDR3 sequence is 14 residues long. Looked up from germline, CDR1 is SGHAT and CDR2 is FQNNGV. The CDR3 nucleotides are TGTGCCAGCAGCCCGACAGCGTCCTCCTACGAGCAGTACTTC. This sequence encodes CASSPTASSYEQYF.

There are a few counts of this clonotype. The chain carries TRBV10-1 and TRBJ2-3; unclear D gene. The CDR3 consists of 12 residues. Per germline, CDR1 WNHNN and CDR2 SYGVQD (reference sequence). Trimming shortened V by 6 bases and J by 3 bases, and 7 bases separated the two germline ends. CDR3 coding DNA: TGCGCCAGCAGCAGAGCGACAGATACGCAGTATTTT. Its protein is CASSRATDTQYF.

The rearrangement uses TRBV4-1 and TRBJ1-2; TRBD1 is a possible D gene (6 bases). Germline CDR1 and CDR2: MGHRA and YSYEKL. This CDR3 spans 14 amino acids. V lost 1 base and J 8 bases, leaving 14 bases between the germline ends. The CDR3 sequence is CASSQGTGRIGYTF. Here the CDR3 DNA reads TGCGCCAGCAGCCAAGGTACAGGGCGGATCGGCTACACCTTC.

This clonotype was counted many times. V usage is TRBV27 and J usage is TRBJ2-1; 10 positions agree with TRBD2. V was pared by 6 bases and J by 2 bases, with 7 bases of the junction left unmatched. From germline, CDR1 is MNHEY and CDR2 SMNVEV (reference sequence). The CDR3 length is 16 residues. CDR3 residues: CASRGTSGNPYNEQFF. The CDR3 nucleotides are TGTGCCAGCAGGGGAACTAGCGGGAATCCCTACAATGAGCAGTTCTTC.

This clonotype was detected only a few times. The chain joins TRBV20-1 to TRBJ2-1; D is possibly TRBD2 (6 bases). CDR1 and CDR2 (germline): DFQATT, SNEGSKA (reference sequence). Deletions cut 0 bases from V and 4 bases from J, with 10 bases between. The CDR3 is 14 residues long. CDR3 nucleotides: TGCAGTGCTAGAGATATGCGGGGTTACAATGAGCAGTTCTTC. It codes for CSARDMRGYNEQFF.

The table lists this clonotype with many counts. V gene TRBV20-1 combines with J gene TRBJ2-1; no clear D. The CDR3 contains 14 residues. Germline-derived CDR1 and CDR2 are DFQATT and SNEGSKA (reference sequence). Trimming stripped 5 bases from V and 0 bases from J, with 11 bases between. The CDR3 region is CSAHVSNSYNEQFF. In DNA, the CDR3 is TGCAGTGCTCACGTAAGCAACTCCTACAATGAGCAGTTCTTC.

This clonotype was counted at least ten times. The rearrangement links TRBV6-5 to TRBJ2-7; 8 nucleotides align to TRBD1. J was trimmed by 5 bases and V by 7 bases; bases with no gene match: 10. This CDR3 has 14 residues. Germline V gene sequence: CDR1 MNHEY, CDR2 SVGAGI. This CDR3 is CASTTQGAGDEQYF. CDR3 bases: TGTGCCAGCACTACTCAGGGGGCTGGGGACGAGCAGTACTTC.

This chain uses TRBV7-6 with TRBJ1-1; D uncertain. The CDR3 is 15 amino acids. From germline, CDR1 is SGHVS and CDR2 FNYEAQ. Between the trimmed V and J ends, which lost 1 base and 1 base, there was a span of 10 bases. The CDR3 DNA is TGTGCCAGCAGCTTAGAGAGCCAAGCGAACACTGAAGCTTTCTTT. Translating it yields CASSLESQANTEAFF.

This clonotype was counted only a few times. This chain links TRBV9 with TRBJ1-1, with 9 bases identical to TRBD1. Looked up from germline, CDR1 is SGDLS and CDR2 is YYNGEE. The CDR3 is 17 amino acids. Germline trimming cut 0 bases from V and 2 bases from J; bases unmatched to any gene: 8. DNA of the CDR3: TGTGCCAGCAGCGTAGTCCCGGGACAGGGCGTTAACACTGAAGCTTTCTTT. Residues: CASSVVPGQGVNTEAFF.

This clonotype occurred many times. This chain uses TRBV20-1 with TRBJ1-5, with D tentatively TRBD1 (5 bases). Trimming took off 5 bases at V and 3 bases at J, with 8 bases between the two ends. The germline gives CDR1 DFQATT, CDR2 SNEGSKA (reference sequence). This CDR3 has 12 residues. Here the CDR3 DNA reads TGCAGTGCTGGGGGGGACAATCAGCCCCAGCATTTT. As protein: CSAGGDNQPQHF.

By share, this clonotype ranks as medium-sized (0.01 to 0.1%). V is TRBV7-8 and J is TRBJ2-2; 9 bases are a match to TRBD2. V was clipped by 6 bases and J by 0 bases; unmatched bases: 14. This CDR3 has 19 amino acids. Looked up from germline, CDR1 is SGHVS and CDR2 is FQNEAQ. CDR3 amino acids: CASRPWLAGIPSNTGELFF. CDR3 nucleotides: TGTGCCAGCAGGCCGTGGCTAGCGGGAATTCCCTCGAACACCGGGGAGCTGTTTTTT.

This clonotype was detected a few times. V usage is TRBV5-6 and J usage is TRBJ2-2; 8 bases agree with TRBD2. The CDR3 extends over 16 amino acids. The junction had 8 bases not matched to a gene; V was cut back by 1 base and J by 6 bases. Germline V gene data show CDR1 as SGHDT and CDR2 as YYEEEE. The chain's CDR3 is CASSLKAGGKAGELFF. The CDR3 nucleotides are TGTGCCAGCAGCTTGAAGGCGGGAGGAAAGGCCGGGGAGCTGTTTTTT.

In this sample, this clonotype turned up many times. This sequence joins TRBV14 and TRBJ2-7, with 11 bases fitting TRBD1. The CDR3 consists of 15 residues. CDR1 SGHDN and CDR2 FVKESK come from the germline V gene. Unmatched junction bases numbered 4, after V lost 3 bases and J lost 3 bases. This chain's CDR3 is CASSHRTGGYYEQYF. CDR3 in DNA: TGTGCCAGCAGCCACCGGACAGGGGGCTACTACGAGCAGTACTTC.

The chain carries TRBV29-1 and TRBJ2-7, with 7 positions matching TRBD2. V lost 7 bases, J lost 0 bases, and 6 bases stayed unmatched. Germline CDR1 SQVTM, CDR2 ANQGSEA. The CDR3 loop spans 13 amino acids. CDR3 nucleotide sequence: TGCAGCGCCGTAAAGCGGGACTCCTACGAGCAGTACTTC. Translation gives CSAVKRDSYEQYF.

There are many counts of this clonotype. The chain carries TRBV20-1 and TRBJ2-7, with 7 bases identical to TRBD2. With 7 bases clipped from V and 5 bases from J, the junction kept 11 bases outside the gene matches. The V gene's germline CDR1 is DFQATT and CDR2 SNEGSKA (reference sequence). The CDR3 spans 13 residues. The CDR3 DNA reads TGCAGTGGAGGATCGGGGAGGGGTGACGAGCAGTACTTC. The encoded protein is CSGGSGRGDEQYF.

This clonotype was observed a few times. The chain couples TRBV6-5 to TRBJ2-7, with 7 bases identical to TRBD1. The V segment lost 2 bases and the J segment 0 bases; nucleotides outside the gene matches: 4. Germline lookup yields CDR1 MNHEY and CDR2 SVGAGI. The CDR3 has 15 amino acids. This CDR3 is CASSYVQGVSYEQYF. CDR3 bases: TGTGCCAGCAGTTACGTGCAGGGGGTCTCCTACGAGCAGTACTTC.

This clonotype has a count of ten or more. V gene TRBV20-1 combines with J gene TRBJ2-5; D gene ambiguous. Germline lookup yields CDR1 DFQATT and CDR2 SNEGSKA (reference sequence). Trimming pared 3 bases from V and 5 bases from J, leaving 13 bases between. The CDR3 runs to 13 residues. This chain's CDR3 is CSASSRVTETQYF. CDR3 DNA: TGCAGTGCTAGTAGTAGGGTTACGGAGACCCAGTACTTC.

This clonotype was found many times. The V and J genes are TRBV20-1 and TRBJ1-1; maybe TRBD1 (5 bases). The CDR3 is 14 amino acids. The germline V and J ends were trimmed by 2 bases and 1 base, with 11 bases remaining between them. In germline, CDR1 is DFQATT, CDR2 SNEGSKA (reference sequence). DNA of the CDR3: TGCAGTGCTAGAATCCCCGGGGCGAACACTGAAGCTTTCTTT. It yields the protein CSARIPGANTEAFF.

In this sample, this clonotype turned up many times. The V call is TRBV7-3, the J call TRBJ2-1; possible D gene TRBD2, 5 bases. CDR3 length: 13 amino acids. Germline CDR1 is SGHTA and CDR2 is FQGTGA. The V end lost 1 base, the J end lost 8 bases, and 9 bases lay between the germline ends. CDR3 in amino acids: CASSLKREHEQFF. The CDR3, as DNA: TGTGCCAGCAGCTTAAAGAGGGAACATGAGCAGTTCTTC.